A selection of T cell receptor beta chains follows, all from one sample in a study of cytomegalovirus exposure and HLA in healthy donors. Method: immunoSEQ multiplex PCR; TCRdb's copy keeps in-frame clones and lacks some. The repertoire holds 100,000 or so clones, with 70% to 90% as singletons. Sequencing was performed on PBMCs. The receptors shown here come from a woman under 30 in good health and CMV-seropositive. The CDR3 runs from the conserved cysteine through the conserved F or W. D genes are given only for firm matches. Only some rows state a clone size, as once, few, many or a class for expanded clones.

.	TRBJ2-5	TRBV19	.	TGTGCCAGTAGTATATCAAATCAAGAGACCCAGTACTTC	CASSISNQETQYF
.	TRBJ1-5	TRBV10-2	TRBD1	TGCGCCAGCAGTGAGAATGACAGGGGGACTTATCAGCCCCAGCATTTT	CASSENDRGTYQPQHF
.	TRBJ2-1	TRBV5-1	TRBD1	TGCGCCAGCAGCTTATCGGGACAGAGATACAATGAGCAGTTCTTC	CASSLSGQRYNEQFF
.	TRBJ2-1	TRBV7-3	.	TGTGCCAGCAGCCCCGGGACTCCCTCCTACAATGAGCAGTTCTTC	CASSPGTPSYNEQFF
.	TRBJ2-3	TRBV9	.	TGTGCCAGCAGCGTAGGGAGGGGTAGCACAGATACGCAGTATTTT	CASSVGRGSTDTQYF
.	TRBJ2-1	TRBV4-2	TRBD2	TGTGCCAGCAGCCAAATAAGACTAGCGGGGGGGCCAATCAATGAGCAGTTCTTC	CASSQIRLAGGPINEQFF
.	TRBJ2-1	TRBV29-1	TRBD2	TGCAGCGTTAGTGGGCTAGCGGGAGAAGGGGACTACAATGAGCAGTTCTTC	CSVSGLAGEGDYNEQFF
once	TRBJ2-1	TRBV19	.	TGTGCCAGTAGTATCCCTCCCCGGTACAATGAGCAGTTCTTC	CASSIPPRYNEQFF
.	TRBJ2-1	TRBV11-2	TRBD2	TGTGCCAGCAGCTTAAGGTCGCGGGAGGTCCGCGACAATGAGCAGTTCTTC	CASSLRSREVRDNEQFF
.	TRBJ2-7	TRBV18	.	TGTGCCAGCTCACCGACTTCCAGTATCCACGAGCAGTACTTC	CASSPTSSIHEQYF
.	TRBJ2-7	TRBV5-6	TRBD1	TGTGCCAGCACCCGACAGGGGGTTTTATACGAGCAGTACTTC	CASTRQGVLYEQYF
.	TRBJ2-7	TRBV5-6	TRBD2	TGTGCCAGCAGCCCCGGGAGGGGGGACTACGAGCAGTACTTC	CASSPGRGDYEQYF
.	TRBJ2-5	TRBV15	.	TGTGCCACCAGCAGAGATGAGGAGACCCAGTACTTC	CATSRDEETQYF
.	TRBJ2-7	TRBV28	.	TGTGCCAGCAGTTTCCCGGCTCTAGGCGAGCAGTACTTC	CASSFPALGEQYF
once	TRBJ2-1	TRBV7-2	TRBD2	TGTGCCAGCAGCTTAGTTGCGGGAGGCAATGAGCAGTTCTTC	CASSLVAGGNEQFF
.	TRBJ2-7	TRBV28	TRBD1	TGTGCCAGCAACCCGCCCCGGACAGGCCAATCCTACGAGCAGTACTTC	CASNPPRTGQSYEQYF
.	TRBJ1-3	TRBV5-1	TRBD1	TGCGCCAGCAGCTTGGGGTACGGGACAGCCGTCTCTGGAAACACCATATATTTT	CASSLGYGTAVSGNTIYF
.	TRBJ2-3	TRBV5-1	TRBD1	TGCGCCAGCAGGGAGTCGGGACAGACCACAGATACGCAGTATTTT	CASRESGQTTDTQYF